This passage covers 30 T cell receptor beta chains from one sample sequenced in a study of post-analysis software for immune sequencing data. Study results and limitations: TRBV segments more frequent in patients than in controls numbered several and included TRBV5-6, TRBV5-1 and TRBV20-1.

Built from TCR beta cDNA, the libraries had unique molecular identifiers in them. MiXCR, run by TCRdb on the PCR reads, gives a single entry per CDR3 protein. The sample lists 750,000 to 950,000 distinct CDR3 sequences; approximately 53% were seen once. These receptors are not linked to any known antigen. Sequences were obtained from blood. The receptor source for this set is a girl aged 10-17 years with multiple sclerosis.

The V gene is TRBV24-1, the J gene TRBJ2-4; no firm D call. The DNA end is a closer match to TRBJ2-5, so the J assignment may be wrong. The CDR3 has 14 residues. CDR1 KGHDR and CDR2 SFDVKD come from the germline V gene. The CDR3 reads CATSDLHSQETQYF. CDR3 DNA: TGTGCCACCAGTGATTTGCACAGCCAAGAGACCCAGTACTTC.

This clonotype came up a few times. The rearrangement links TRBV3-1 to TRBJ2-3; 9 bases line up with TRBD2. The CDR3 runs to 16 residues. J gave up 3 bases and V 1 base, and 5 bases lay outside the gene matches. Per germline, CDR1 LGHDT and CDR2 YNNKEL (reference sequence). CDR3 residues: CASSQARLAATDTQYF. The CDR3 nucleotides are TGTGCCAGCAGCCAAGCGCGACTAGCGGCAACAGATACGCAGTATTTT.

V and J are TRBV4-2 and TRBJ2-4; D is perhaps TRBD1 (6 bases). Trimming left V 4 bases short and J 7 bases short, with 14 bases between. The CDR3 contains 14 residues. Germline V gene lookup returns CDR1 LGHNA and CDR2 YNFKEQ. The CDR3 DNA is TGTGCCAGCAGCCCAGGGGCGGACAGTAACATTCAGTACTTC. Protein product: CASSPGADSNIQYF.

This clonotype has a single count. The chain joins TRBV7-9 to TRBJ2-5; 7 positions match TRBD2. Germline V gives CDR1 SEHNR, CDR2 FQNEAQ (reference sequence). V was clipped by 5 bases and J by 0 bases; unmatched bases: 6. This CDR3 has 15 residues. CDR3 region: CASSTAGTYQETQYF. DNA for the CDR3: TGTGCCAGCAGCACAGCGGGGACTTACCAAGAGACCCAGTACTTC.

The sample holds one count of this clonotype. V and J are TRBV29-1 and TRBJ1-5; TRBD1 aligns across 7 bases. Trimming took 7 bases from V and 5 from J; bases not matched to a gene: 8. Germline V gene lookup returns CDR1 SQVTM and CDR2 ANQGSEA. The CDR3 is 13 amino acids. The CDR3 DNA reads TGCAGCGCCGGGGACAGCCCTGATCAGCCCCAGCATTTT. It yields the protein CSAGDSPDQPQHF.

This clonotype was counted between two and nine times. The chain links TRBV4-1 to TRBJ2-7, with 7 bases lining up with TRBD1. CDR3 length: 16 amino acids. CDR1 is MGHRA, CDR2 YSYEKL, per germline. V lost 0 bases, J lost 0 bases, and 5 bases stayed unmatched. The CDR3 nucleotides are TGCGCCAGCAGCCAAGAAGGCAGGGGGAGCTCCTACGAGCAGTACTTC. This gives the protein CASSQEGRGSSYEQYF.

The CDR3 region has the DNA TGTGCCATCAGTGAGGAGTTCTCTGGGGCCAACGTCCTGACTTTC. Translation: CAISEEFSGANVLTF. V gene TRBV10-3 combines with J gene TRBJ2-6; no definite D call. The germline V gene has CDR1 ENHRY and CDR2 SYGVKD. Trimming removed 2 bases from V and 0 bases from J, with 5 bases in between. This CDR3 is built from 15 residues.

On this clonotype: The junction departs from germline at one end; a sequencing error may be responsible. This sequence joins TRBV29-1 and TRBJ1-2, with D unresolved. Germline V gene lookup returns CDR1 SQVTM and CDR2 ANQGSEA. The CDR3 loop spans 11 amino acids. The CDR3 DNA reads TGTAGCGTTGATTTCCGGGATGGCTACACCTTC. This gives the protein CSVDFRDGYTF. Using reference TRBV29-1 and TRBJ1-2 for the parts outside the CDR3, the full variable domain is SAVISQKPSRDICQRGTSLTIQCQVDSQVTMMFWYRQQPGQSLTLIATANQGSEATYESGFVIDKFPISRPNLTFSTLTVSNMSPEDSSIYLCSVDFRDGYTFGSGTRLTVV.

The chain joins TRBV6-1 to TRBJ2-1; 9 bases agree with TRBD1. With V trimmed by 6 bases and J by 5 bases, 11 bases remained unmatched. Germline V lookup: CDR1 MNHNS, CDR2 SASEGT. This CDR3 has 16 residues. CDR3 DNA sequence: TGTGCCAGCAGCCCCTTGGGGACAGGGCTGGACAATGAGCAGTTCTTC. Translation: CASSPLGTGLDNEQFF.

This clonotype was recorded a few times. The rearrangement joins TRBV20-1 to TRBJ1-2; weak D call: TRBD1 (5 bases). The CDR3 has 13 residues. V was trimmed by 8 bases and J by 4 bases, leaving 17 bases between them. Germline V gene lookup returns CDR1 DFQATT and CDR2 SNEGSKA (reference sequence). CDR3 bases: TGCAGTATTAAGGGAGGGGACCTCTATGGCTACACCTTC. Translating gives CSIKGGDLYGYTF.

The rearrangement uses TRBV5-1 and TRBJ1-2; D gene ambiguous. There are 15 residues in the CDR3. Trimming removed 5 bases at V and 2 bases at J, with 16 bases between. Germline-derived CDR1 and CDR2 are SGHRS and YFSETQ. The CDR3 DNA sequence: TGCGCCAGCAGGGACTTGGAGGGAGGCAACTATGGCTACACCTTC. This gives the protein CASRDLEGGNYGYTF. Filled out from reference TRBV5-1 and TRBJ1-2, the complete variable domain reads KAGVTQTPRYLIKTRGQQVTLSCSPISGHRSVSWYQQTPGQGLQFLFEYFSETQRNKGNFPGRFSGRQFSNSRSEMNVSTLELGDSALYLCASRDLEGGNYGYTFGSGTRLTVV.

This clonotype was picked up a small number of times. This chain uses TRBV4-1 with TRBJ1-2; D is uncertain. Between the trimmed V and J ends, which lost 1 base and 1 base, there was a span of 16 bases. There are 17 residues in the CDR3. Germline loops: CDR1 MGHRA, CDR2 YSYEKL. The CDR3 DNA follows: TGCGCCAGCAGCCAAGTAACAACTCCCGGGCTTAACTATGGCTACACCTTC. Protein: CASSQVTTPGLNYGYTF.

This sequence joins TRBV3-1 and TRBJ2-5, with D uncertain. The CDR3 runs to 13 residues. V dropped 4 bases and J dropped 8 bases, with 14 bases sitting between them. CDR1 and CDR2 (germline): LGHDT, YNNKEL (reference sequence). CDR3 in DNA: TGTGCCAGCAGCCCCCAATCGTTTACCACCCAGTACTTC. Translation: CASSPQSFTTQYF.

V gene TRBV5-1 combines with J gene TRBJ2-5, with TRBD1 matching 9 bases. With V trimmed by 4 bases and J by 5 bases, 6 bases remained unmatched. Germline loops: CDR1 SGHRS, CDR2 YFSETQ. The CDR3 spans 14 residues. CDR3 residues: CASSGGDRAETQYF. CDR3 nucleotides: TGCGCCAGCAGCGGGGGGGACAGGGCTGAGACCCAGTACTTC.

The V and J genes are TRBV4-2 and TRBJ2-4; D gene uncertain. Trimming removed 0 bases at V and 0 bases at J, with 12 bases between. Germline CDR1 is LGHNA and CDR2 is YNFKEQ. The CDR3 extends over 17 amino acids. CDR3 loop: CASSQDRRLVAKNIQYF. The CDR3 DNA reads as TGTGCCAGCAGCCAAGATCGGAGACTGGTAGCCAAAAACATTCAGTACTTC.

The V gene is TRBV28, the J gene TRBJ2-5; TRBD2 matches at 9 bases. The better agreement between TRBJ2-7 and the DNA end casts doubt on the J call. CDR1 and CDR2 from the germline V gene are MDHEN and SYDVKM. The CDR3 contains 14 residues. DNA for the CDR3: TGTGCCAGCAGTTTTTCGACTAGCGGCACCGAGCAGTACTTC. It is translated as CASSFSTSGTEQYF.

This clonotype has just a few counts. The chain combines TRBV7-2 with TRBJ2-3, with 10 bases matching TRBD2. After removal of 3 bases from V and 0 bases from J, the junction contained 0 bases not matched to a gene. Germline assignment: CDR1 SGHTA and CDR2 FQGNSA. The CDR3 extends over 15 amino acids. The CDR3 DNA sequence: TGTGCCAGCAGCTTTAGCGGGAGGAGCACAGATACGCAGTATTTT. As protein: CASSFSGRSTDTQYF.

V and J are TRBV6-4 and TRBJ2-3; 9 nucleotides agree with TRBD2. From germline, CDR1 is MRHNA and CDR2 SNTAGT. This CDR3 is 15 amino acids long. J gave up 4 bases and V 3 bases, and 5 bases lay outside the gene matches. The CDR3 reads CASSEGSGGPDTQYF. Written as DNA, the CDR3 is TGTGCCAGCAGTGAAGGTAGCGGGGGACCAGATACGCAGTATTTT.

The rearrangement joins TRBV7-2 to TRBJ2-3; the D gene could be TRBD1 or TRBD2 (5 bases each). The CDR3 is 17 amino acids. Looked up from germline, CDR1 is SGHTA and CDR2 is FQGNSA. Trimming took 5 bases from V and 3 from J, leaving 21 bases between them. The CDR3 DNA reads as TGTGCCAGCAGCGCGAAGTCTCCCCAATGGGGGACAGATACGCAGTATTTT. This codes for CASSAKSPQWGTDTQYF.

The V gene is TRBV5-1, the J gene TRBJ2-3, with 11 bases lining up with TRBD2. The germline gives CDR1 SGHRS, CDR2 YFSETQ. The CDR3 totals 16 residues. V gave up 2 bases and J gave up 6 bases; unmatched junction bases: 8. The CDR3 spells CASSFASGRPMDTQYF. CDR3 nucleotides: TGCGCCAGCAGCTTCGCTAGCGGGAGGCCTATGGATACGCAGTATTTT. Full variable domain (remainder filled in from reference TRBV5-1 and TRBJ2-3): KAGVTQTPRYLIKTRGQQVTLSCSPISGHRSVSWYQQTPGQGLQFLFEYFSETQRNKGNFPGRFSGRQFSNSRSEMNVSTLELGDSALYLCASSFASGRPMDTQYFGPGTRLTVL.

This clonotype turned up a few times. This chain links TRBV6-1 with TRBJ2-5; D is unresolved. Germline assignment: CDR1 MNHNS and CDR2 SASEGT. This CDR3 has 15 amino acids. V lost 1 base, J lost 1 base, and 10 bases lay in between. This CDR3 reads CASSEVGRLQETQYF. DNA for the CDR3: TGTGCCAGCAGTGAAGTAGGCCGGCTCCAAGAGACCCAGTACTTC.

This chain links TRBV29-1 with TRBJ2-2; D remains unclear. Germline assignment: CDR1 SQVTM and CDR2 ANQGSEA. V was trimmed by 4 bases and J by 8 bases, leaving 14 bases between them. CDR3 length: 13 residues. CDR3 DNA sequence: TGCAGCGTTGGGATGGGGATCGCGGGGGAGCTGTTTTTT. Translated, it gives CSVGMGIAGELFF.

This chain joins TRBV5-1 and TRBJ2-7, with TRBD1 matching over 11 bases. The CDR3 has 16 residues. J was trimmed by 2 bases and V by 0 bases; bases with no gene match: 4. Per the germline V gene, CDR1 is SGHRS and CDR2 is YFSETQ. CDR3 coding DNA: TGCGCCAGCAGCTTGGGTCGGGGACAGGGGGCCTACGAGCAGTACTTC. It specifies CASSLGRGQGAYEQYF.

The V and J genes are TRBV6-5 and TRBJ2-5; TRBD2 matches at 9 bases. Per the germline V gene, CDR1 is MNHEY and CDR2 is SVGAGI. Germline trimming cut 6 bases from V and 3 bases from J; bases unmatched to any gene: 8. The CDR3 spans 15 residues. CDR3 protein: CASSSLAGGKETQYF. The CDR3 DNA is TGTGCCAGCAGCTCCCTGGCGGGGGGGAAAGAGACCCAGTACTTC.

The CDR3 DNA is TGCGCCAGCAGCGTCAACCGGGACAGGGGCCTCTCCTACGAGCAGTACTTC. Amino acids: CASSVNRDRGLSYEQYF. The chain couples TRBV5-1 to TRBJ2-7; 10 bases align to TRBD1. V was clipped by 4 bases and J by 0 bases; unmatched bases: 10. The germline CDR1 and CDR2 sequences are SGHRS and YFSETQ. This CDR3 spans 17 amino acids.

The genes are TRBV20-1 and TRBJ2-4, with unresolved D. The CDR3 is 15 amino acids. V lost 5 bases and J lost 0, with 14 bases in between. Germline values: CDR1 DFQATT, CDR2 SNEGSKA (reference sequence). The CDR3 bases are TGCAGTGCTCGATTGGTCTCCCTAGCCAAAAACATTCAGTACTTC. Its protein product is CSARLVSLAKNIQYF.

The chain is built from TRBV20-1 and TRBJ1-4; D is uncertain. This CDR3 is built from 15 residues. CDR1 is DFQATT and CDR2 is SNEGSKA in the germline V gene (reference sequence). The germline V and J ends were trimmed by 4 bases and 0 bases, with 12 bases remaining between them. DNA for the CDR3: TGCAGTGCTAACCGGATCCCTACAACTAATGAAAAACTGTTTTTT. Its protein product is CSANRIPTTNEKLFF.

This clonotype was picked up a small number of times. Germline and junction disagree at one end, which may indicate a read error. This sequence joins TRBV20-1 and TRBJ1-4, with a weak D call TRBD1 (6 bases). CDR3 size: 13 residues. From germline, CDR1 is DFQATT and CDR2 SNEGSKA (reference sequence). The CDR3 spells CSVRRGADEKLFF. The CDR3 nucleotides are TGCAGTGTTAGACGGGGGGCTGATGAAAAACTGTTTTTT.

Only a few counts were recorded for this clonotype. This chain's CDR3 is CASSGWTSGRVTNEQFF. Written as DNA, the CDR3 is TGTGCCAGCAGTGGATGGACTAGCGGGAGGGTTACGAATGAGCAGTTCTTC. V usage is TRBV25-1 and J usage is TRBJ2-1, with 15 bases that match TRBD2. This CDR3 has 17 residues. The J segment lost 7 bases and the V segment lost 4 bases, leaving 8 bases of the junction unmatched. Germline CDR1 and CDR2: MGHDK and SYGVNS.

This clonotype has a handful of counts. The chain links TRBV2 to TRBJ2-5; D gene ambiguous. Germline CDR1 reads SNHLY; CDR2 reads FYNNEI. CDR3 size: 14 residues. Deletions cut 2 bases from V and 1 base from J, with 8 bases between. Here the CDR3 DNA reads TGTGCCAGCAGTGAATGGGTAGTCCAAGAGACCCAGTACTTC. Protein: CASSEWVVQETQYF.